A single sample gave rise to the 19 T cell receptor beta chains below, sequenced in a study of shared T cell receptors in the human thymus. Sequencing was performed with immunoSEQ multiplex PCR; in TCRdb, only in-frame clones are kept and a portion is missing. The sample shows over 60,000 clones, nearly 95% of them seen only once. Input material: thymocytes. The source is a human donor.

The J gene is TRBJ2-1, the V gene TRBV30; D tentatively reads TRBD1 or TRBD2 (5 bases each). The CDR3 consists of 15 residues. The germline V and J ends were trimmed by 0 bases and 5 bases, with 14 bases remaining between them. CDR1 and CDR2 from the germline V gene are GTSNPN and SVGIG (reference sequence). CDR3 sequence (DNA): TGTGCCTGGAGTGTATGTGGGACCTGTAACAATGAGCAGTTCTTC. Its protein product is CAWSVCGTCNNEQFF.

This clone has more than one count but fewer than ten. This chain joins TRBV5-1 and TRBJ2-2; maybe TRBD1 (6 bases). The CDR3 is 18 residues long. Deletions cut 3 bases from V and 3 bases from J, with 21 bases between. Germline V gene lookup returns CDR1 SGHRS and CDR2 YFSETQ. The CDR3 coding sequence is TGCGCCAGCAGCTCCCCCCGGGGCCTGAAGGGGGACACCGGGGAGCTGTTTTTT. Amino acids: CASSSPRGLKGDTGELFF.

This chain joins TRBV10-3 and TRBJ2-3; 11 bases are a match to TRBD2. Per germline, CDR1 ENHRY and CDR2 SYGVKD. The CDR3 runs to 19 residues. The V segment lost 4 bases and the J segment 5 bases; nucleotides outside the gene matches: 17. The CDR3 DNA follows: TGTGCCATCAGTGGACCCCTACTAGCGGGGGAGACCTACGGAGATACGCAGTATTTT. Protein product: CAISGPLLAGETYGDTQYF.

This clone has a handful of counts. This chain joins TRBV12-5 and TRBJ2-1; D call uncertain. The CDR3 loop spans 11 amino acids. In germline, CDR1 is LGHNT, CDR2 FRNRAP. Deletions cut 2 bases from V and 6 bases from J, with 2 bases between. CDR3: CASGLTNEQFF. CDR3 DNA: TGTGCTAGTGGTTTGACCAATGAGCAGTTCTTC. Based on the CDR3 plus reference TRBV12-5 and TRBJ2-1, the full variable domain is DARVTQTPRHKVTEMGQEVTMRCQPILGHNTVFWYRQTMMQGLELLAYFRNRAPLDDSGMPKDRFSAEMPDATLATLKIQPSEPRDSAVYFCASGLTNEQFFGPGTRLTVL.

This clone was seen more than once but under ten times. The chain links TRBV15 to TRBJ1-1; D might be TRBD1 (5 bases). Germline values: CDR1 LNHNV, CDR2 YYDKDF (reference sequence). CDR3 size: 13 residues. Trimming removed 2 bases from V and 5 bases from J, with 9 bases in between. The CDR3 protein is CATSRQGRTEAFF. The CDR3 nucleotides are TGTGCCACCAGCAGACAGGGAAGGACTGAAGCTTTCTTT.

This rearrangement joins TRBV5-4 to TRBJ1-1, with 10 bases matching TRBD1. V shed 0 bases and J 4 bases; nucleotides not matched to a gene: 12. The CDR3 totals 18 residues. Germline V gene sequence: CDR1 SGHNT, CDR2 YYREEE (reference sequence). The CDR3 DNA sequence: TGTGCCAGCAGCTTGGACGGGACAGGGGTGCTTTTCGGCACTGAAGCTTTCTTT. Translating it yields CASSLDGTGVLFGTEAFF.

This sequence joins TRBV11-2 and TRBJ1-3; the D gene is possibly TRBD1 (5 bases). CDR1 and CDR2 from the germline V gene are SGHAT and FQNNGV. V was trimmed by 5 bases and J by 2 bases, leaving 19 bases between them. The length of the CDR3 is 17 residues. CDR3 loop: CASSPRWGGRAGNTIYF. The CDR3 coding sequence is TGTGCCAGCAGCCCCCGATGGGGGGGGAGGGCTGGAAACACCATATATTTT.

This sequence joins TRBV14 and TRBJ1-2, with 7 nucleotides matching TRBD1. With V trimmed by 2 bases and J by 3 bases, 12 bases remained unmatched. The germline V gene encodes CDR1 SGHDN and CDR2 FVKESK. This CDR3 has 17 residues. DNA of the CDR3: TGTGCCAGCAGCCAAACGACAGGGTACGGGCCTTACTATGGCTACACCTTC. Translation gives CASSQTTGYGPYYGYTF.

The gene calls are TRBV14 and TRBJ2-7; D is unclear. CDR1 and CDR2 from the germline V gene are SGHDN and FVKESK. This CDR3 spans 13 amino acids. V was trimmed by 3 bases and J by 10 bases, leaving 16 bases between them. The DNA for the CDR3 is TGTGCCAGCAGCCATACCGGGCCCTCCAAACAGTACTTC. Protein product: CASSHTGPSKQYF.

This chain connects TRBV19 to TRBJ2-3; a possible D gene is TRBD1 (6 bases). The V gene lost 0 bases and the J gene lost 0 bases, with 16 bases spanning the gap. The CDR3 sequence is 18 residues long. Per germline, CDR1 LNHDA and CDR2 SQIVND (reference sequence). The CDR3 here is CASSIETPDRSSTDTQYF. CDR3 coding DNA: TGTGCCAGTAGTATAGAGACCCCCGACAGGTCCAGCACAGATACGCAGTATTTT.

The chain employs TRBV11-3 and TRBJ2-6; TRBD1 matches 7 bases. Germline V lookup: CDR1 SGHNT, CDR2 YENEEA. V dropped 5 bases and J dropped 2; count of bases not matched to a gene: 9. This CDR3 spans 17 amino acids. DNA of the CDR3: TGTGCCAGCAGCGAAGGGGGCAGGGGACCTGGGGCCAACGTCCTGACTTTC. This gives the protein CASSEGGRGPGANVLTF.

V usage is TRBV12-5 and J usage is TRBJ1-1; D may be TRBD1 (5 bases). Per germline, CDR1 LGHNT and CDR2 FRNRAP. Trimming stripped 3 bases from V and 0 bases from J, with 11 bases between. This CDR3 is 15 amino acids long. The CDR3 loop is CASGFNRGLNTEAFF. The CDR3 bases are TGTGCTAGTGGTTTTAATCGGGGGTTGAACACTGAAGCTTTCTTT.

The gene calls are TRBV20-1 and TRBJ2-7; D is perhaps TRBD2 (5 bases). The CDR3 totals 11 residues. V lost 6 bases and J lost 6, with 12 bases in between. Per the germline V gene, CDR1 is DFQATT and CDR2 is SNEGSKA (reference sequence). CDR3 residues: CSARIACEQYF. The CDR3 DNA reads TGCAGTGCGAGAATAGCGTGCGAGCAGTACTTC.

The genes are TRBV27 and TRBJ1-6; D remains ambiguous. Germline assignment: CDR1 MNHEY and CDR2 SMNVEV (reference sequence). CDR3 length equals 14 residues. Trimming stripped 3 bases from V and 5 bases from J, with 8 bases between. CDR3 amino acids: CASSFHPNNSPLHF. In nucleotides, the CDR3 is TGTGCCAGCAGTTTTCACCCCAATAATTCACCCCTCCACTTT.

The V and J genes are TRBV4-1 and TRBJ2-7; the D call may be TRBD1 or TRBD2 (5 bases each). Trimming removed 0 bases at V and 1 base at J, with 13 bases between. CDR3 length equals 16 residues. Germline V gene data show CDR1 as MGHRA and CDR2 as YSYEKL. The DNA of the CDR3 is TGCGCCAGCAGCCAAGATGGGAGCAGGGCATCCTACGAGCAGTACTTC. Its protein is CASSQDGSRASYEQYF.

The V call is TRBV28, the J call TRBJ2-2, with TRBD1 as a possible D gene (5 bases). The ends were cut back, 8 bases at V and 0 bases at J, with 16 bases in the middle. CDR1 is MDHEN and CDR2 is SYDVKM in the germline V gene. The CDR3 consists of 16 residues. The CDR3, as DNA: TGTGCCAGCGTCAAGGTGGGGCAGGCGAACACCGGGGAGCTGTTTTTT. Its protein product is CASVKVGQANTGELFF.

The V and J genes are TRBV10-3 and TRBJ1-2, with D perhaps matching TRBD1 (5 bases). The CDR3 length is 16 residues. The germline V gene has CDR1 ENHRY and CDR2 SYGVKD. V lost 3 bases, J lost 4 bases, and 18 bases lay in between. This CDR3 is CAISDPRDHPGYGYTF. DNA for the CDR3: TGTGCCATCAGTGACCCTAGGGACCATCCGGGCTATGGCTACACCTTC.

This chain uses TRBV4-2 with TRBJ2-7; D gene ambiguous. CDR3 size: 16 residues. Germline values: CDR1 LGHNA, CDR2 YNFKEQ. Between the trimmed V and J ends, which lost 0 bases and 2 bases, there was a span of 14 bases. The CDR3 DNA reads TGTGCCAGCAGCCAAGATAACGTCGTGTTCGCCTACGAGCAGTACTTC. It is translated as CASSQDNVVFAYEQYF.

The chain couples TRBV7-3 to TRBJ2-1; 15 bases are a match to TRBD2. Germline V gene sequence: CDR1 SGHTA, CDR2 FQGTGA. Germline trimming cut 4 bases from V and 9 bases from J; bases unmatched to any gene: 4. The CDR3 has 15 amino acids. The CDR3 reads CASSSGLAGGPEQFF. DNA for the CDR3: TGTGCCAGCAGCTCGGGACTAGCGGGGGGCCCTGAGCAGTTCTTC.